This T cell receptor beta chain was found in a study of blood T cell repertoires in COVID-19. In the study overall: The United States, Italy and Spain provided the acute and convalescent COVID-19 samples. The analysed material was cDNA or gDNA that came from T cells, B-cell-depleted T cells, or PBMCs.

In the study's own analysis: Reference gene primer amplification yielded estimated nucleated cell counts. Profiled with immunoSEQ multiplex PCR; TCRdb holds only in-frame clones, not every one. The DNA gave D and trimming, while V, J and clone size come from that table. Counted here are about 70,000 clones, 82% occurring once; the ten biggest clones make up approximately 1.7%. This clone came up a few times. Looked up from germline, CDR1 is MDHEN and CDR2 is SYDVKM. CDR3 length: 12 residues. Trimming shortened V by 3 bases and J by 7 bases, and 7 bases separated the two germline ends. Sequenced: peripheral blood. J is TRBJ1-5 and V is TRBV28; D gene ambiguous. The TCR sequence derives from a woman aged 55-70 years with acute or convalescent COVID-19. CDR3 bases: TGTGCCAGCAGTTTTCTAGGACAGCCCCAGCATTTT. Protein: CASSFLGQPQHF. Based on the CDR3 plus reference TRBV28 and TRBJ1-5, the full variable domain is DVKVTQSSRYLVKRTGEKVFLECVQDMDHENMFWYRQDPGLGLRLIYFSYDVKMKEKGDIPEGYSVSREKKERFSLILESASTNQTSMYLCASSFLGQPQHFGDGTRLSIL.